This entry features one TCR beta chain sequence. Antigen specificity is unknown. At one boundary the junction diverges from the germline segment, which might be a read error. CDR3 length: 15 amino acids. Germline CDR1 and CDR2: DFQATT and SNEGSKA (reference sequence). The data were obtained in a study of T-cell reconstitution after alpha-beta-depleted transplantation in children. Regarding the study as a whole: Diversity and T-cell counts at one year after transplant derived mostly from new T cells. After transplant, at about two months, alpha-beta T cells were reportedly derived from several hundred expanded graft clones.

Unique molecular identifiers were incorporated when the TCRbeta library was constructed. TCRdb redid the calling of the PCR reads with MiXCR, one entry per CDR3 protein. The data show around 490,000 distinct CDR3 sequences, with 10% to 12% seen just once and 11% to 15% held by the top ten. This chain connects TRBV20-1 to TRBJ2-1, with no clear D. The source was PBMCs, mostly from graft donor cells, collected 180 days after TCRalphabeta/CD19-depleted stem cell transplant. The receptor was derived from a female patient aged 2 to 10 who had a stem cell transplant for aplastic anemia, so the T cells may come from the graft donor. DNA for the CDR3: TGCAGTGCTTCCCCGACTTGGGTAGGCTACGATGAGCAGTTCTTC. It codes for CSASPTWVGYDEQFF.